A single sample gave rise to the 5 T cell receptor beta chains below, sequenced in a study of CD8 T cells in Susac syndrome. An amount of RNA that ranged from about 0.45 to 1 ug was reverse transcribed with random hexamers. TCRdb re-called the immunoSEQ multiplex PCR reads with MiXCR, one entry per CDR3 protein. The sample lists approximately 300,000 distinct CDR3 sequences, about 88% occurring once. The sample comprised CD8+ T cells from PBMCs. These TCRs come from a human donor with multiple sclerosis.

The J gene is TRBJ2-1, the V gene TRBV7-9; D ambiguous. Germline V CDR1 and CDR2: SEHNR, FQNEAQ (reference sequence). With 5 bases removed from V and 9 bases from J, the gap between germline ends came to 8 bases. CDR3 length equals 11 residues. The CDR3 sequence: CASSRVTEQFF. The CDR3 DNA sequence: TGTGCCAGCAGCCGAGTAACTGAGCAGTTCTTC. The full variable domain, in which reference TRBV7-9 and TRBJ2-1 provide the parts outside the CDR3, is DTGVSQNPRHKITKRGQNVTFRCDPISEHNRLYWYRQTLGQGPEFLTYFQNEAQLEKSRLLSDRFSAERPKGSFSTLEIQRTEQGDSAMYLCASSRVTEQFFGPGTRLTVL.

This chain connects TRBV7-9 to TRBJ2-1; 8 bases match TRBD2. The CDR3 totals 17 residues. Germline V CDR1 and CDR2: SEHNR, FQNEAQ (reference sequence). V trimming: 0 bases; J trimming: 5 bases; junction bases outside the gene matches: 9. The CDR3 region is CASSLASGTRQNNEQFF. Here the CDR3 DNA reads TGTGCCAGCAGCTTAGCCTCCGGGACTAGGCAGAACAATGAGCAGTTCTTC.

This chain links TRBV10-3 with TRBJ1-2; D not certain. This CDR3 has 14 residues. The ends were cut back, 0 bases at V and 3 bases at J, with 8 bases in the middle. The V gene's germline CDR1 is ENHRY and CDR2 SYGVKD. DNA for the CDR3: TGTGCCATCAGTGAGTCGCCCAGAGACTATGGCTACACCTTC. Amino acids: CAISESPRDYGYTF.

The genes are TRBV7-9 and TRBJ2-1; TRBD1 matches at 7 bases. V dropped 8 bases and J dropped 8; count of bases not matched to a gene: 15. Germline assignment: CDR1 SEHNR and CDR2 FQNEAQ (reference sequence). The CDR3 has 15 residues. CDR3 bases: TGTGCCAGCTCCTTTTTAGCCTACACAGGGGATGAGCAGTTCTTC. Translation: CASSFLAYTGDEQFF.

On this clonotype: One end of the junction fails to match germline, which may point to a read error. The chain uses TRBV13 and TRBJ2-3; D uncertain. There are 12 residues in the CDR3. The germline V gene has CDR1 PRHDT and CDR2 FYEKMQ (reference sequence). CDR3 nucleotides: TGTGCCAGCAGCGTTAGCACAGATACGCAGTGTTTT. This sequence encodes CASSVSTDTQCF.